The 3 T cell receptor beta chains given below trace back to one sample, sequenced in a study of shared clonotypes between healthy human individuals. As defined, naive CD8 cells were CD45RO-negative and positively selected for CCR7, with terminally differentiated effector memory CD45RA+ cells excluded. Assay: immunoSEQ multiplex PCR; the TCRdb copy retains only in-frame clones and omits some. The sample yields 560,000 or so clones, roughly 95% seen once. Specimen: naive CD8+ T cells sorted from blood. The receptors were gathered from a woman aged 25 to 45 in good health.

J is TRBJ1-2 and V is TRBV9; TRBD1 matches 9 bases. After removal of 2 bases from V and 8 bases from J, the junction contained 10 bases not matched to a gene. Germline V gene data show CDR1 as SGDLS and CDR2 as YYNGEE. This CDR3 comprises 15 residues. The CDR3 sequence is CASSVGGQGSLGYTF. CDR3 nucleotide sequence: TGTGCCAGCAGCGTTGGAGGACAGGGGTCCTTGGGCTACACCTTC.

The rearrangement uses TRBV2 and TRBJ2-6; D gene unclear. This CDR3 has 16 residues. The germline V and J ends were trimmed by 7 bases and 0 bases, with 13 bases remaining between them. Germline V gene lookup returns CDR1 SNHLY and CDR2 FYNNEI. This CDR3 is CASIGQPASGANVLTF. CDR3 DNA: TGTGCCAGCATTGGGCAGCCCGCCTCTGGGGCCAACGTCCTGACTTTC.

The chain is built from TRBV28 and TRBJ2-7, with D perhaps matching TRBD1 (6 bases). Germline CDR1 MDHEN, CDR2 SYDVKM. V gave up 6 bases and J gave up 4 bases, with 19 bases separating them. The CDR3 is 15 residues long. The CDR3 reads CASSLSRDTSYEQYF. The CDR3 nucleotides are TGTGCCAGCAGCCTATCCCGGGACACATCTTACGAGCAGTACTTC.